The rows below give T cell receptor beta chains drawn from one sample of a study of blood T cell repertoires in COVID-19. The method was immunoSEQ multiplex PCR; TCRdb's version includes in-frame clones alone and lacks a portion of them. The table shows 150,000 to 180,000 clones, with just under 85% occurring only once. The material sequenced was peripheral blood. Receptors were obtained from a woman aged 55-75 years with acute or convalescent COVID-19. The CDR3 runs from the conserved cysteine through the conserved F or W. D genes are given only for firm matches. Only part of the rows carry a size: once, few, many, or a class if the clone is expanded.

J	size	D	V	DNA	CDR3
TRBJ1-5	once	-	TRBV4-1	TGCGCCAGCAGCCAAGACATGGCGGTACCTCATAGCAATCAGCCCCAGCATTTT	CASSQDMAVPHSNQPQHF
TRBJ1-1	-	-	TRBV7-3	TGTGCCAGCAGCTTAGGAGGGCCGAACACTGAAGCTTTCTTT	CASSLGGPNTEAFF
TRBJ2-1	once	TRBD1	TRBV14	TGTGCCAGCAGCCAAGATTTGGGACAGGGGGGTAATGAGCAGTTCTTC	CASSQDLGQGGNEQFF
TRBJ2-7	-	-	TRBV5-1	TGCGCCAGCAGCTTACCGAGACAGGGAAGTGCTCGGGGGAACGCGTACGAGCAGTACTTC	CASSLPRQGSARGNAYEQYF
TRBJ1-2	few	TRBD1	TRBV27	TGTGCCAGCCGAAACTCCAGGGGGAACAACTATGGCTACACCTTC	CASRNSRGNNYGYTF
TRBJ1-5	-	-	TRBV2	TGTGCCAGCAGTCCCTCGGGACAAACCAATCAGCCCCAGCATTTT	CASSPSGQTNQPQHF
TRBJ2-7	-	-	TRBV19	TGTGCCAGTAGTATAGGGGGCGCAGGCTACGAGCAGTACTTC	CASSIGGAGYEQYF
TRBJ2-7	-	-	TRBV6-5	TGTGCCAGCAGTTACGTTTCTTCCCCGAGGGAGCAGTACTTC	CASSYVSSPREQYF
TRBJ2-7	-	-	TRBV3-1/TRBV3-2	TGTGCCAGCAGCCAAGGGGAGTACGAGCAGTACTTC	CASSQGEYEQYF
TRBJ2-7	-	-	TRBV11-2	TGTGCCAGCAGCTTGGCAATATACTCCTACGAGCAGTACTTC	CASSLAIYSYEQYF
TRBJ2-2	-	-	TRBV7-9	TGTGCCAGCAGCTTAGCATACGAATTCGGGACCGGGGAGCTGTTTTTT	CASSLAYEFGTGELFF
TRBJ2-3	-	TRBD2	TRBV5-1	TGCGCCAGCAGCTTGAAAGCGGGGGGCCCCCCAGTCACAGATACGCAGTATTTT	CASSLKAGGPPVTDTQYF
TRBJ1-2	-	-	TRBV5-6	TGTGCCAGCAGCGGGAACCTAGGGGGAGGCTACACCTTC	CASSGNLGGGYTF
TRBJ1-3	-	-	TRBV20-1	TGCAGTGCTAGTTATAGGGAGGGATCCGGAAACACCATATATTTT	CSASYREGSGNTIYF
TRBJ2-5	-	-	TRBV6-2/TRBV6-3	TGTGCCAGCAGTTATACGACGGCTAGCATGCTTGATGTGTTCGAGACCCAGTACTTC	CASSYTTASMLDVFETQYF
TRBJ1-2	-	TRBD1	TRBV4-2	TGTGCCAGCAGCCGTGCCGGGACAGGGGGTAACTATGGCTACACCTTC	CASSRAGTGGNYGYTF
TRBJ2-5	-	TRBD2	TRBV10-3	TGTGCCATCAATAGAGGTAGCGGGGGTAGAGAGACCCAGTACTTC	CAINRGSGGRETQYF
TRBJ1-3	-	-	TRBV5-6	TGTGCCAGCAGCTTGTGGGGAGGGGTCTCTGGAAACACCATATATTTT	CASSLWGGVSGNTIYF
TRBJ1-1	-	TRBD1	TRBV18	TGTGCCAGCTCACCAGTGGGGACAGGGAACACTGAAGCTTTCTTT	CASSPVGTGNTEAFF
TRBJ2-1	few	TRBD2	TRBV29-1	TGCAGCGTTGCCGGACTAGCGGGGGGCCCGCAGTTCTTC	CSVAGLAGGPQFF
TRBJ1-5	-	TRBD1	TRBV7-2	TGTGCCAGCAGCCGGGACAGTAGCAATCAGCCCCAGCATTTT	CASSRDSSNQPQHF
TRBJ1-2	-	-	TRBV2	TGTGCCAGCAGTGAAGGAGTGTATGGCTACACCTTC	CASSEGVYGYTF
TRBJ1-5	-	-	TRBV2	TGTGCCAGCAGTCGGGAGGGGACCCTCCGTCAGCCCCAGCATTTT	CASSREGTLRQPQHF
TRBJ1-2	few	TRBD1	TRBV27	TGTGCCAGCAGTCCAAGGACAGGGGCATACTATGGCTACACCTTC	CASSPRTGAYYGYTF
TRBJ1-5	-	TRBD1	TRBV2	TGTGCCAGCAGAGGGACAGGGAGGGGCAATCAGCCCCAGCATTTT	CASRGTGRGNQPQHF
TRBJ1-2	-	-	TRBV28	TGTGCCAGCAGTTTCCGGGGAAACTATGGCTACACCTTC	CASSFRGNYGYTF
TRBJ2-7	-	-	TRBV18	TGTGCCAGCTCACCAGGGGGACAAAACTACGAGCAGTACTTC	CASSPGGQNYEQYF
TRBJ2-3	-	TRBD2	TRBV18	TGTGCCAGCTCACCAAAGTCCGGCGCTAGCGGGGGAAGAGATACGCAGTATTTT	CASSPKSGASGGRDTQYF
TRBJ1-3	once	-	TRBV9	TGTGCCAGCAGCGTAGGGCAGGTCAGCTCTGGAAACACCATATATTTT	CASSVGQVSSGNTIYF
TRBJ1-2	-	-	TRBV5-6	TGTGCCAGCAGCTCCGGACTTACGGAGGCTAACTATGGCTACACCTTC	CASSSGLTEANYGYTF
TRBJ2-3	-	TRBD2	TRBV7-2	TGTGCCAGCAGCTTAGGTTTCGAGCGGGGAAGCACAGATACGCAGTATTTT	CASSLGFERGSTDTQYF
TRBJ1-3	few	-	TRBV19	TGTGCCAGTAGTGATCACGCCGGGACACTGAGCTCTGGAAACACCATATATTTT	CASSDHAGTLSSGNTIYF
TRBJ1-1	-	-	TRBV10-3	TGTGCCATCGCCAACGGGGGGGCGAACACTGAAGCTTTCTTT	CAIANGGANTEAFF
TRBJ1-5	-	-	TRBV25-1	TGTGCCAGCAGTTTAAGGACTAGGGAGGGTAGCAATCAGCCCCAGCATTTT	CASSLRTREGSNQPQHF
TRBJ2-7	-	TRBD1	TRBV6-5	TGTGCCAGCACCCAGGGACAGAGGAATATTTACGAGCAGTACTTC	CASTQGQRNIYEQYF
TRBJ2-1	few	TRBD2	TRBV24-1	TGTGCCACCAGTGATGCCCTCGGGGGGGCCTCCTACAATGAGCAGTTCTTC	CATSDALGGASYNEQFF
TRBJ1-2	few	-	TRBV18	TGTGCCAGCTCACAGGGGGCTAACTATGGCTACACCTTC	CASSQGANYGYTF
TRBJ1-2	few	-	TRBV2	TGTGCCAGCAGTGATAAACCGGGGGGCTATGGCTACACCTTC	CASSDKPGGYGYTF
TRBJ2-7	-	-	TRBV10-1	TGCGCCAGCAGTGAGTCATTAGTTCGCGAGCAGTACTTC	CASSESLVREQYF
TRBJ1-1	-	-	TRBV4-1	TGCGCCAGCAGCCAAGAATACGGGAGCGGGTCAGCTTTCTTT	CASSQEYGSGSAFF
TRBJ2-5	-	TRBD2	TRBV30	TGTGCCTGGAGTTTGGCGCGGGGGGGCCGTGAGACCCAGTACTTC	CAWSLARGGRETQYF
TRBJ1-2	-	TRBD1	TRBV15	TGTGCCACCAGCAGAGCAGGGACAGACGACTATGGCTACACCTTC	CATSRAGTDDYGYTF
TRBJ1-2	-	-	TRBV14	TGTGCCAGCAGCCACTCTTCAACCCGGGGATACTATGGCTACACCTTC	CASSHSSTRGYYGYTF
TRBJ1-1	-	TRBD1	TRBV4-2	TGTGCCAGCAGCCAAGCCCGGACAGGGGAGAACACTGAAGCTTTCTTT	CASSQARTGENTEAFF
TRBJ1-1	-	-	TRBV28	TGTGCCAGCAGTCCTACCGGCGGCGCTGGCACTGAAGCTTTCTTT	CASSPTGGAGTEAFF
TRBJ1-1	-	-	TRBV9	TGTGCCAGCAGCGTCGGGGGGGTGAACACTGAAGCTTTCTTT	CASSVGGVNTEAFF
TRBJ2-2	-	-	TRBV11-3	TGTGCCAGCAGCTCTCTAGGGGAGCTGTTTTTT	CASSSLGELFF
TRBJ1-5	-	-	TRBV19	TGTGCCAGTAGTATGGTTACAGATCTGGGTCAGCCCCAGCATTTT	CASSMVTDLGQPQHF
TRBJ1-2	-	-	TRBV6-5	TGTGCCAGCAGTCCGGACAGAGCCTATGGCTACACCTTC	CASSPDRAYGYTF
TRBJ1-3	once	TRBD1	TRBV7-8	TGTGCCAGCAGCTCCCGGGACAGGCCCTCTGGAAACACCATATATTTT	CASSSRDRPSGNTIYF
TRBJ1-2	-	TRBD1	TRBV5-4	TGTGCCAGCAGCTCGGCGACAGGGTGGCTCGGCTACACCTTC	CASSSATGWLGYTF
TRBJ2-1	once	-	TRBV4-1	TGCGCCAGCAGCCCCCCACCGGGGTCCTCCTCCTACAATGAGCAGTTCTTC	CASSPPPGSSSYNEQFF
TRBJ1-3	-	TRBD1	TRBV7-9	TGTGCCAGCAGCTCTCCGGGACAGGGAAACACCATATATTTT	CASSSPGQGNTIYF
TRBJ1-1	-	-	TRBV19	TGTGCCAGTGCAACAGGGTACACTGAAGCTTTCTTT	CASATGYTEAFF
TRBJ2-6	few	-	TRBV11-2	TGTGCCAGCAGCCCAGGGGCCAACGTCCTGACTTTC	CASSPGANVLTF
TRBJ2-1	-	-	TRBV2	TGTGCCAGCAGTGGTAGAGGAGAAGCTGAGCAGTTCTTC	CASSGRGEAEQFF
TRBJ1-1	-	-	TRBV19	TGTGCCAGTAGTAAGGTACAGCTGAAAAACACTGAAGCTTTCTTT	CASSKVQLKNTEAFF